One and the same sample provided the 11 T cell receptor beta chains below, sequenced in a study of cytomegalovirus exposure and HLA in healthy donors. With 60 Vbeta and 13 Jbeta primers, the PCR was carried out. This table comes from immunoSEQ multiplex PCR, and its TCRdb copy is limited to in-frame clones, with some not included. Among more than 90,000 clones listed, approximately 76% were seen once. The sample was PBMCs. All receptors come from a man aged 35-49 years in good health and CMV-seropositive.

This chain connects TRBV29-1 to TRBJ1-2; 9 bases fit TRBD1. The J segment lost 4 bases and the V segment lost 7 bases, leaving 7 bases of the junction unmatched. Germline values: CDR1 SQVTM, CDR2 ANQGSEA. This CDR3 region has 13 residues. CDR3 sequence: CSATQGQGYGYTF. In DNA form, the CDR3 reads TGCAGCGCTACACAGGGACAGGGCTATGGCTACACCTTC.

V is TRBV15 and J is TRBJ2-2; D is ambiguous. Germline V gives CDR1 LNHNV, CDR2 YYDKDF (reference sequence). V dropped 1 base and J dropped 6 bases, with 15 bases sitting between them. This CDR3 comprises 16 residues. CDR3 DNA sequence: TGTGCCACCAGCAGAGCCTCCGATCCTCGGGCCGGGGAGCTGTTTTTT. This sequence encodes CATSRASDPRAGELFF.

This chain connects TRBV21-1 to TRBJ2-1; no DNA check was done on the table's D call, TRBD2. TRBV21-1 is termed a pseudogene. The CDR3 has 17 amino acids. The CDR3, as DNA: TGTGCCATCCCCAACGGGGCGGGAGGCCCCTCTTACAATGAGCAGTTCTTC. This translates into CAIPNGAGGPSYNEQFF.

Comment on this clone: The junction departs from the called germline gene at one end, perhaps through a read error. The V call is TRBV2, the J call TRBJ1-3; 7 bases match TRBD1. CDR3 length: 14 residues. Germline CDR1 and CDR2: SNHLY and FYNNEI. CDR3 nucleotides: TGTGCCAGCAGCAAAAGATCCGGACAGGCCAACTACAATTTT. Translating it yields CASSKRSGQANYNF.

With respect to this clone: Compared with germline, one end of the junction differs, possibly owing to a read error. J is TRBJ2-7 and V is TRBV6-1; 10 nucleotides agree with TRBD2. The CDR3 is made up of 14 amino acids. From germline, CDR1 is MNHNS and CDR2 SASEGT. The CDR3 reads CASSQAGGPGEQYF. CDR3 sequence (DNA): TGTGCCAGCAGTCAAGCGGGGGGGCCCGGCGAGCAGTACTTC.

This chain connects TRBV7-9 to TRBJ2-7; perhaps TRBD2 as D (5 bases). From germline, CDR1 is SEHNR and CDR2 FQNEAQ (reference sequence). Between the trimmed V and J ends, which lost 0 bases and 3 bases, there was a span of 9 bases. This CDR3 is 14 amino acids long. The CDR3 sequence: CASSLAPGSYEQYF. CDR3 nucleotides: TGTGCCAGCAGCTTAGCGCCTGGGAGCTACGAGCAGTACTTC.

About this clone: Within the sample, other DNA sequences also encode this same CDR3. The chain links TRBV6-1 to TRBJ1-1; 10 positions agree with TRBD1. The CDR3 runs to 14 residues. Germline V CDR1 and CDR2: MNHNS, SASEGT. V lost 5 bases to trimming and J lost 1 base; unmatched junction nucleotides: 1. CDR3 amino acids: CASSWDRGNTEAFF. CDR3 in DNA: TGTGCCAGCAGTTGGGACAGGGGGAACACTGAAGCTTTCTTT.

The chain carries TRBV4-2 and TRBJ2-5; perhaps TRBD2 as D (5 bases). V gave up 1 base and J gave up 7 bases, with 16 bases separating them. In germline, CDR1 is LGHNA, CDR2 YNFKEQ. The CDR3 is 15 residues long. CDR3 DNA sequence: TGTGCCAGCAGCCAAGTTGAGGGAGTCGAGGGGACCCAGTACTTC. It specifies CASSQVEGVEGTQYF.

The chain joins TRBV5-6 to TRBJ1-5; D is uncertain. Germline loops: CDR1 SGHDT, CDR2 YYEEEE. The germline V and J ends were trimmed by 3 bases and 4 bases, with 20 bases remaining between them. The CDR3 consists of 17 residues. Here the CDR3 reads CASSSALDGYGNQPQHF. The CDR3 coding sequence is TGTGCCAGCAGCTCAGCCCTCGACGGGTATGGGAATCAGCCCCAGCATTTT.

V and J are TRBV9 and TRBJ2-1; no definite D call. CDR3 length: 16 amino acids. CDR1 and CDR2 from the germline V gene are SGDLS and YYNGEE. The ends were cut back, 4 bases at V and 4 bases at J, with 18 bases in the middle. CDR3 nucleotides: TGTGCCAGCAGCACGGGTACTTCCTTAATATACAATGAGCAGTTCTTC. Protein product: CASSTGTSLIYNEQFF.

The V gene is TRBV15, the J gene TRBJ1-2, with D tentatively TRBD1 (5 bases). V dropped 5 bases and J dropped 6 bases, with 13 bases sitting between them. CDR1 is LNHNV and CDR2 is YYDKDF in the germline V gene (reference sequence). The CDR3 loop spans 13 amino acids. The CDR3 DNA is TGTGCCACCAGCGCCTATGGAGGGGATGGCTACACCTTC. Encoded protein: CATSAYGGDGYTF.